The 2 T cell receptor beta chains given below trace back to one sample, sequenced in a study of identical twins. TCRdb fed the 5' RACE reads into MiXCR, producing one record per CDR3 protein. The sample carries about 700,000 distinct CDR3 sequences, over 8.5% recorded once. The sample was also reused in another study, on yellow fever vaccine responses in identical twins.

Sequenced: PBMCs. The receptors shown here come from a woman younger than 35 in good health.

V is TRBV5-1 and J is TRBJ2-1, with D perhaps TRBD2 (6 bases). Germline CDR1 SGHRS, CDR2 YFSETQ. The CDR3 is 14 amino acids. V dropped 3 bases and J dropped 4 bases, with 11 bases sitting between them. DNA for the CDR3: TGCGCCAGCAGCTCGGGGGACGTTTACAATGAGCAGTTCTTC. Encoded protein: CASSSGDVYNEQFF.

This clonotype was counted only a few times. This rearrangement joins TRBV21-1 to TRBJ2-5; no check of the table's D call, TRBD1, against the DNA was made. TRBV21-1 is listed as a pseudogene. CDR3 length: 19 amino acids. Here the CDR3 DNA reads TGTGCCAGCAGCCGACCCTATGGGACGATACAGTCGAGGCAAGAGACCCAGTACTTC. It encodes CASSRPYGTIQSRQETQYF.